This TCR beta chain was sequenced for a study of blood T cell repertoires in COVID-19. Germline V gene sequence: CDR1 SGHRS, CDR2 YFSETQ. The CDR3 extends over 18 amino acids. V shed 0 bases and J 1 base; nucleotides not matched to a gene: 7. The sample holds one count of this clone. Original processing methods: For nucleated cells, counts were estimated from reference gene primer amplification. The protocol was immunoSEQ multiplex PCR, while the TCRdb copy is restricted to in-frame clones and leaves out a portion. The V and J calls and clone size are taken from that table; D and trimming were inferred from the DNA. The data contain about 71,000 clones, around 80% of them singletons.

This receptor was obtained from a woman of 80 years or more with active or convalescent COVID-19. V is TRBV5-1 and J is TRBJ2-2; 9 nucleotides agree with TRBD1. The sample comprised peripheral blood. DNA of the CDR3: TGCGCCAGCAGCTTGGCGGAAGGGACAGGGTGGAACACCGGGGAGCTGTTTTTT. This translates into CASSLAEGTGWNTGELFF. The full variable domain, with the rest looked up from reference TRBV5-1 and TRBJ2-2, is KAGVTQTPRYLIKTRGQQVTLSCSPISGHRSVSWYQQTPGQGLQFLFEYFSETQRNKGNFPGRFSGRQFSNSRSEMNVSTLELGDSALYLCASSLAEGTGWNTGELFFGEGSRLTVL.